These T cell receptor beta chains were read from a single sample in a study of blood T cell repertoires in COVID-19. TCRdb keeps only in-frame clones here, not all; method: immunoSEQ multiplex PCR. The sample contains about 270,000 clones, 80% to 95% of which appear only once. Sequencing was carried out using PBMCs or T cells enriched from blood (not recorded which). These TCRs come from a man aged 35 to 55 who had been exposed to COVID-19. CDR3s include the opening cysteine and the closing phenylalanine or tryptophan. D genes are given only for firm matches. Size is stated for part of the rows, as once, few or many counts, or as a class when the clone is expanded.

j_call v_call d_call clone_size cdr3_aa cdr3_nt
TRBJ1-5 TRBV19 . . CASSEGGGNQPQHF TGTGCCAGCTCTGAGGGCGGGGGCAATCAGCCCCAGCATTTT
TRBJ2-4 TRBV15 TRBD2 few CATSRRSGRVNIQYF TGTGCCACCAGCCGACGATCGGGGAGGGTGAACATTCAGTACTTC
TRBJ2-1 TRBV11-2 TRBD2 . CASSLTSGALHEQFF TGTGCCAGCAGCTTGACTAGCGGAGCCTTACATGAGCAGTTCTTC
TRBJ2-1 TRBV24-1 . . CATSDQNEQFF TGTGCCACCAGTGATCAAAATGAGCAGTTCTTC
TRBJ1-1 TRBV7-9 TRBD1 . CASSDREDTEAFF TGTGCCAGCAGCGACAGGGAGGACACTGAAGCTTTCTTT
TRBJ1-5 TRBV11-3 . . CASSLDSRYSNQPQHF TGTGCCAGCAGCTTAGACTCCAGATACAGCAATCAGCCCCAGCATTTT
TRBJ2-2 TRBV7-3 . few CASSLFGGNTGELFF TGTGCCAGCAGCTTATTTGGAGGGAACACCGGGGAGCTGTTTTTT
TRBJ2-1 TRBV7-2 . . CASSFASPNEQFF TGTGCCAGCAGCTTCGCTAGCCCCAATGAGCAGTTCTTC
TRBJ2-7 TRBV5-1 . . CASSLGASVHEQYF TGCGCCAGCAGCTTGGGGGCTAGCGTCCACGAGCAGTACTTC
TRBJ2-3 TRBV18 TRBD2 . CASSPWTSGTDTQYF TGTGCCAGCTCACCTTGGACTAGCGGCACAGATACGCAGTATTTT
TRBJ1-3 TRBV19 . . CASSATGYSGNTIYF TGTGCCAGTAGTGCGACAGGTTACTCTGGAAACACCATATATTTT
TRBJ1-6 TRBV14 . . CASSRFYRDSPLHF TGTGCCAGCAGCAGGTTCTACAGGGATTCACCCCTCCACTTT
TRBJ2-3 TRBV28 TRBD2 . CASSPPGLAGGPTDTQYF TGTGCCAGCAGTCCGCCGGGACTAGCGGGAGGGCCCACAGATACGCAGTATTTT
TRBJ2-5 TRBV7-9 TRBD2 . CASTLAGGPSETQYF TGTGCCAGTACGTTAGCGGGAGGGCCCTCAGAGACCCAGTACTTC
TRBJ2-1 TRBV11-2 . . CASSLDKVAVSYNEQFF TGTGCCAGCAGCTTAGATAAGGTAGCGGTTTCCTACAATGAGCAGTTCTTC
TRBJ2-7 TRBV13 . . CASSARIGDEQYF TGTGCCAGCAGCGCCAGGATCGGGGACGAGCAGTACTTC
TRBJ2-1 TRBV6-5 TRBD1 . CASITGTGNEQFF TGTGCCAGCATTACCGGGACAGGGAATGAGCAGTTCTTC
TRBJ1-5 TRBV2 TRBD1 . CASSGTGGYQPQHF TGTGCCAGCAGTGGGACAGGGGGTTACCAGCCCCAGCATTTT
TRBJ1-4 TRBV7-9 . . CASSLMSGEKLFF TGTGCCAGCAGCTTAATGTCGGGAGAAAAACTGTTTTTT
TRBJ1-3 TRBV12-3/TRBV12-4 . . CASSRTSTIYF TGTGCCAGCAGTCGTACATCCACCATATATTTT
TRBJ1-1 TRBV7-8 . . CASSFMTSPEAFF TGTGCCAGCAGCTTCATGACATCCCCTGAAGCTTTCTTT
TRBJ1-5 TRBV24-1 TRBD1 . CATSEAGTGGREPQHF TGTGCCACCAGTGAAGCCGGGACAGGGGGCCGGGAGCCCCAGCATTTT
TRBJ2-2 TRBV10-3 . once CAISAGYTGELFF TGTGCCATCAGTGCCGGGTACACCGGGGAGCTGTTTTTT
TRBJ2-1 TRBV11-2 . . CASRRGISYNEQFF TGTGCCAGCAGAAGGGGGATTTCTTACAATGAGCAGTTCTTC
TRBJ1-2 TRBV30 . . CAWTDIIGSIGYGYTF TGTGCCTGGACCGATATCATCGGGAGCATCGGGTATGGCTACACCTTC
TRBJ1-4 TRBV27 TRBD1 . CASSLASTGPYEKLFF TGTGCCAGCAGTCTCGCGTCGACAGGGCCTTATGAAAAACTGTTTTTT
TRBJ2-3 TRBV2 . . CASSGTDRINTDTQYF TGTGCCAGCAGTGGCACGGACAGAATCAACACAGATACGCAGTATTTT
TRBJ1-5 TRBV6-2/TRBV6-3 . . CASSKRAGVGNQPQHF TGTGCCAGCAGCAAACGTGCGGGGGTAGGGAATCAGCCCCAGCATTTT
TRBJ2-7 TRBV2 TRBD2 . CASSEKNKLAGRNYEQYF TGTGCCAGCAGTGAGAAAAACAAACTAGCGGGGAGGAACTACGAGCAGTACTTC
TRBJ1-6 TRBV7-8 . . CASSPLAQDYPMSSPLHF TGTGCCAGCAGCCCCCTAGCCCAGGATTACCCTATGAGTTCACCCCTCCACTTT